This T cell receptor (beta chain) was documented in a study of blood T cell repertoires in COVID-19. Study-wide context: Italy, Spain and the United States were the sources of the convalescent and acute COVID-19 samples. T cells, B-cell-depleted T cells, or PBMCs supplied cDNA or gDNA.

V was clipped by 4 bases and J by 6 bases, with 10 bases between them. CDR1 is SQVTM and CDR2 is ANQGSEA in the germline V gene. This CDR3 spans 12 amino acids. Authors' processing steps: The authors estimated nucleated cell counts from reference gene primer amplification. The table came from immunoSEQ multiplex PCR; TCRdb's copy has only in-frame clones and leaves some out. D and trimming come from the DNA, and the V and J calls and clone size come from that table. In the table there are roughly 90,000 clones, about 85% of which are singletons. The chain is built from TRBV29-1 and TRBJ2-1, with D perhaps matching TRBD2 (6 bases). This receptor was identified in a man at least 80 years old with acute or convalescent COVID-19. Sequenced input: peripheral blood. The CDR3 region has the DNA TGCAGCGTTGGAGGCGGGACCAATGAGCAGTTCTTC. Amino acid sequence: CSVGGGTNEQFF.